This T cell receptor beta chain was captured by sequencing in a study of control samples from healthy donors and cancer patients (TCRdb year 2020). Looking up the germline V gene (reference sequence) yields CDR1 LNHNV and CDR2 YYDKDF. The cysteine opens and the phenylalanine closes a CDR3 of 18 amino acids. Solely the CDR3 DNA is kept, with 54 bases framed from the first base. V is pared back by 0 bases and J by 7 bases, with 22 bases lying between the germline termini. A note on this clone: The target of this receptor is not known. There are no base qualities to consult, and no much larger clone falls within one base. Different DNA sequences within this sample yield the same CDR3.

The library was prepared using the immunoSEQ multiplex PCR assay. The clones in this table, taken by TCRdb from immuneACCESS, are in-frame only. Not every clone is retained; where verified, under half of the shortfall comes from an unresolved V gene, and the cause of the rest is unknown. The sample contains roughly 160,000 clones, roughly 94% of them found a single time. The ten top clones hold around 15% of the sample. The chain is made from TRBV15 and TRBJ2-1; a weak D assignment points to TRBD1 (8 bases agree). The sequenced sample was PBMCs. The clonotype comes from a man in his fifties or sixties with colorectal cancer. The DNA sequence is TGTGCCACCAGCAGAGATAGGGGGGGGGCAGGGGGCTGGAATGAGCAGTTCTTC. This encodes CATSRDRGGAGGWNEQFF.